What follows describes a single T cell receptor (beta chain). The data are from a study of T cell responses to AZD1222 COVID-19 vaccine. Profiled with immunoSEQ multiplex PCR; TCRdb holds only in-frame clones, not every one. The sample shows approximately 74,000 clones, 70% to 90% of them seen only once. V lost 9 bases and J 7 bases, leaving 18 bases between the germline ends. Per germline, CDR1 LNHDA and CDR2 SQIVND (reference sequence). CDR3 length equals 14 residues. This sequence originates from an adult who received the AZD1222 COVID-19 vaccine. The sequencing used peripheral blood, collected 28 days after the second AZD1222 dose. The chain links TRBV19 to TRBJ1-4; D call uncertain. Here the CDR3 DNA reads TGTGCCAGCCACCCATTACCATCGGGTGAAAAACTGTTTTTT. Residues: CASHPLPSGEKLFF.